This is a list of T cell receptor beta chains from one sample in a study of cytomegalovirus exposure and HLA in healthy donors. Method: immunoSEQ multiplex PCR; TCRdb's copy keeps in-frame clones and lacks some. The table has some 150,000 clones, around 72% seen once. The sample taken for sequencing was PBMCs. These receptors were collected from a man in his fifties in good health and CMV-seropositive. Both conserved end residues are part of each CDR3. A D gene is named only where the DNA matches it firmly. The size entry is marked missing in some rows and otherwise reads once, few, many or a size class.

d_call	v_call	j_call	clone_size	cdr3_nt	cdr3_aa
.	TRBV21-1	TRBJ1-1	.	TGTGCCAGCAGCAAAGCGCGTCTAAGGAGGGGCCTTGAAGCTTTCTTT	CASSKARLRRGLEAFF
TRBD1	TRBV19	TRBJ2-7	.	TGTGCCAGTAGTATAGCCGACAGGGTTTGGTACGAGCAGTACTTC	CASSIADRVWYEQYF
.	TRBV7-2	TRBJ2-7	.	TGTGCCAGCAGCCTCTACGAGCAGTACTTC	CASSLYEQYF
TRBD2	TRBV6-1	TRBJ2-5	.	TGTGCCAGCAGTGAATCGCCTAGCGGGAGACAAGAGACCCAGTACTTC	CASSESPSGRQETQYF
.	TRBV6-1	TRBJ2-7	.	TGTGCCAGCCTAAAGCAGGGAACGTCCTACGAGCAGTACTTC	CASLKQGTSYEQYF
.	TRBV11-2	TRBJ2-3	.	TGTGCCAGCAGCGTCAGAGGGACGCAGTATTTT	CASSVRGTQYF
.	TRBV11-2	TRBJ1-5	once	TGTGCCAGCAGCTTAGCAGGGCAGCCCCAGCATTTT	CASSLAGQPQHF
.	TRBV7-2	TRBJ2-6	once	TGTGCCAGCAGCTTAGAGCGACCGACCTCTGGGGCCAACGTCCTGACTTTC	CASSLERPTSGANVLTF
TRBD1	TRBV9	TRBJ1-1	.	TGTGCCAGCAGCGTCCAGGGGGCGAGAGGGTACACTGAAGCTTTCTTT	CASSVQGARGYTEAFF
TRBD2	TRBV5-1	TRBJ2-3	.	TGCGCCAGCAGCGTCACTAGCGGGGTGAACACAGATACGCAGTATTTT	CASSVTSGVNTDTQYF
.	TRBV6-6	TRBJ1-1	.	TGTGCCAGCAGTACCCGAGGGCATTCGAACACTGAAGCTTTCTTT	CASSTRGHSNTEAFF
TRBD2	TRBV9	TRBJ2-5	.	TGTGCCAGCAGCGTAGACGGAGCGGGAGTAGGGGAGACCCAGTACTTC	CASSVDGAGVGETQYF
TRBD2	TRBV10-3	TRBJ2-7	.	TGTGCCATCAGTGACGTGACTAGCGGGGACTACGAGCAGTACTTC	CAISDVTSGDYEQYF
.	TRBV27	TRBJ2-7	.	TGTGCCAGCAGGGTCCGCCGGGACAACTCCTACGAGCAGTACTTC	CASRVRRDNSYEQYF
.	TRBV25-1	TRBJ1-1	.	TGTGCCAGCAGTGAATATAGGCAGGGGAGGGCTGAAGCTTTCTTT	CASSEYRQGRAEAFF
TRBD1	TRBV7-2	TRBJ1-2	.	TGTGCCAGCAGCTCTGACAGGGCGCTTCGGTATGGCTACACCTTC	CASSSDRALRYGYTF
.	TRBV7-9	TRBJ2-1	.	TGTGCCAGCAGCCCCCTCGCGGGGGCCAACAATGAGCAGTTCTTC	CASSPLAGANNEQFF
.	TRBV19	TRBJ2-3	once	TGTGCCAGTAGTATCTCCGGAAGGGGGACCACAGATACGCAGTATTTT	CASSISGRGTTDTQYF
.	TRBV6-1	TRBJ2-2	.	TGTGCCAGCAGTGACCGGTGGGGGGGGCCGAACACCGGGGAGCTGTTTTTT	CASSDRWGGPNTGELFF
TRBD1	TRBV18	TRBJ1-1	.	TGTGCCAGCTCTTCGGACAGGGCATATACTGAAGCTTTCTTT	CASSSDRAYTEAFF
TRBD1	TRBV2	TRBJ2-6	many	TGTGCCAGCAGAAGACAGGGGGCGTCAGGGGCCAACGTCCTGACTTTC	CASRRQGASGANVLTF
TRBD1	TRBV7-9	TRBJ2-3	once	TGTGCCAGCAGCTCTACCCCAGGGGGCTCTGGCACAGATACGCAGTATTTT	CASSSTPGGSGTDTQYF
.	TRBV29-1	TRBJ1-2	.	TGCAGCATTGTGGGCTTGATGCCCAATGGCTACACCTTC	CSIVGLMPNGYTF
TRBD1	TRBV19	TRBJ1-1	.	TGTGCCAGTAGTATGCTAGGACAGGTGGACACTGAAGCTTTCTTT	CASSMLGQVDTEAFF
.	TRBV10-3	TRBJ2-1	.	TGTGCCACCTCACTAGGCAATGAGCAGTTCTTC	CATSLGNEQFF
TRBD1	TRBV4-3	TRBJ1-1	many	TGCGCCAGCAGCCAAGATCCTTGGACAGGGGGCTTGGGGAACACTGAAGCTTTCTTT	CASSQDPWTGGLGNTEAFF
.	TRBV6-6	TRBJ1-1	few	TGTGCCAGCAGTTACGATGAGGTGATCACTGAAGCTTTCTTT	CASSYDEVITEAFF
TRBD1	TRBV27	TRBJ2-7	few	TGTGCCAGCAGTAGCCTCGGGACAGATCCCTACGAGCAGTACTTC	CASSSLGTDPYEQYF
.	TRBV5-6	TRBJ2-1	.	TGTGCCAGCAGCTTGTATTGGAGAAATGATAATGAGCAGTTCTTC	CASSLYWRNDNEQFF
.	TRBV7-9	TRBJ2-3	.	TGTTCCAGCAGCCTGGGGGGAGATACGCAGTATTTT	CSSSLGGDTQYF
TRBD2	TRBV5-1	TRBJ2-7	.	TGCGCCAGCGGGGGGCTAGCGGGAGGAGGGGCCCACGAGCAGTACTTC	CASGGLAGGGAHEQYF
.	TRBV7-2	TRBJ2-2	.	TGTGCCAGCAGCTTAACCGGGACACAGAACACCGGGGAGCTGTTTTTT	CASSLTGTQNTGELFF
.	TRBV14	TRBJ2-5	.	TGTGCCAGCAGCCCAAACAGACAGGGAGGAGAGACCCAGTACTTC	CASSPNRQGGETQYF
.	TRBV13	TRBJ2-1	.	TGTGCCAGCAGCTTCCGGGACTGGGTAAATGAGCAGTTCTTC	CASSFRDWVNEQFF
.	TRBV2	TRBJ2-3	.	TGTGCCAGCAATCGACTAGATCCGCAGTATTTT	CASNRLDPQYF
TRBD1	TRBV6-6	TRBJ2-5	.	TGTGCCAGCAGTTATTGGACAGGGCTAGAGACCCAGTACTTC	CASSYWTGLETQYF
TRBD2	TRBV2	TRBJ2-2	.	TGTGCCAGCAGATCGGGGGGGGTTAACACCGGGGAGCTGTTTTTT	CASRSGGVNTGELFF
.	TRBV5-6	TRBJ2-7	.	TGTGCCAGCAGCGCCGGAAGTGCTAGTTTGTCCTACGAGCAGTACTTC	CASSAGSASLSYEQYF
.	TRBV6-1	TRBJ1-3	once	TGTGCCAGCAGATCGGGGGCTGGAAACACCATATATTTT	CASRSGAGNTIYF
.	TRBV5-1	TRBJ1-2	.	TGCGCCAGCAGCTTGATCGGAGCTAACTATGGCTACACCTTC	CASSLIGANYGYTF
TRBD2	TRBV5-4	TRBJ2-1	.	TGTGCCAGCAGACCCGGGACTAGCGATGAGCAGTTCTTC	CASRPGTSDEQFF